This TCR beta chain was identified in a study of cytomegalovirus exposure and HLA in healthy donors. The overall study: The roughly 120 million unique TCR beta sequences, from 150 million to 200 million T cells, were found by an earlier analysis.

The PCR made use of 60 Vbeta and 13 Jbeta primers. Profiling relied on immunoSEQ multiplex PCR, and the TCRdb table lists in-frame clones only, not all of them. The sample carries some 150,000 clones, about three quarters recorded once. Worth noting for this clone: Its specificity is unknown.

V gave up 4 bases and J gave up 7 bases, with 12 bases separating them. Germline V gives CDR1 SGHRS, CDR2 YFSETQ. This CDR3 has 14 amino acids. Study conclusions and caveats: It was around 160 TCR beta chains that were listed as cytomegalovirus-associated. In a later analysis, the majority of CMV-associated beta chains seemingly showed HLA restriction.

Source material: PBMCs. The chain joins TRBV5-1 to TRBJ1-6; tentative D call: TRBD1 (5 bases). The origin of this receptor is a female donor in good health and CMV-seronegative. As DNA, the CDR3 is TGCGCCAGCAGCAGGACACCGGCGAATTCACCCCTCCACTTT. This translates into CASSRTPANSPLHF.